This TCR beta chain appears in the sequencing data of a study of PD-L1 blockade in urothelial cancer. CDR3 length: 16 amino acids. Germline CDR1 is SGHTA and CDR2 is FQGTGA. V was clipped by 6 bases and J by 0 bases, with 12 bases between them. Sequenced by immunoSEQ multiplex PCR; TCRdb stores in-frame clones only, minus some. The repertoire holds around 100,000 clones, around 85% seen once, with approximately 2.4% in the top ten. The specimen comprised PBMCs, sampled around atezolizumab (anti-PD-L1) treatment. The TCR was taken from a man aged 45-65 years with urothelial cancer. The J gene is TRBJ2-6, the V gene TRBV7-3; D perhaps matches TRBD1 (6 bases). CDR3 in amino acids: CASSLTGSSGANVLTF. In DNA form, the CDR3 reads TGTGCCAGCAGTCTCACAGGGTCCTCTGGGGCCAACGTCCTGACTTTC. Based on the CDR3 plus reference TRBV7-3 and TRBJ2-6, the full variable domain is GAGVSQTPSNKVTEKGKYVELRCDPISGHTALYWYRQSLGQGPEFLIYFQGTGAADDSGLPNDRFFAVRPEGSVSTLKIQRTERGDSAVYLCASSLTGSSGANVLTFGAGSRLTVL.